These 21 T cell receptor beta chains originate from one sample sequenced in a study of blood T cell repertoires in COVID-19. Measured with immunoSEQ multiplex PCR; TCRdb has only the in-frame clones, and not every one. The sample lists about 150,000 clones, 87% occurring once. Sequenced input: peripheral blood. Receptor source: a man at least 80 years old with acute or convalescent COVID-19.

The chain has TRBV5-1 and TRBJ2-4, with a tentative D call TRBD2 (6 bases). This CDR3 has 14 amino acids. Germline V gene data show CDR1 as SGHRS and CDR2 as YFSETQ. Trimming stripped 3 bases from V and 7 bases from J, with 14 bases between. CDR3 bases: TGCGCCAGCAGCTCGATGGTCGGGGGTAACATTCAGTACTTC. The encoded protein is CASSSMVGGNIQYF.

This sequence joins TRBV2 and TRBJ2-5, with TRBD2 matching over 12 bases. Germline V CDR1 and CDR2: SNHLY, FYNNEI. With 5 bases clipped from V and 7 bases from J, the junction kept 8 bases outside the gene matches. CDR3 length: 15 amino acids. DNA for the CDR3: TGTGCCAGCAGTTCTAGCGGGGGGGCCGGGGGGACCCAGTACTTC. This encodes CASSSSGGAGGTQYF. Full variable domain (remainder filled in from reference TRBV2 and TRBJ2-5): EPEVTQTPSHQVTQMGQEVILRCVPISNHLYFYWYRQILGQKVEFLVSFYNNEISEKSEIFDDQFSVERPDGSNFTLKIRSTKLEDSAMYFCASSSSGGAGGTQYFGPGTRLLVL.

This clone appeared a single time. The chain is built from TRBV10-3 and TRBJ2-1, with 8 bases lining up with TRBD2. Unmatched junction bases numbered 1, after V lost 5 bases and J lost 7 bases. The CDR3 runs to 12 residues. The germline CDR1 and CDR2 sequences are ENHRY and SYGVKD. DNA for the CDR3: TGTGCCATCAGTTCGGGAGGGAATGAGCAGTTCTTC. Protein product: CAISSGGNEQFF.

The chain is built from TRBV7-6 and TRBJ2-7; a weak D match, TRBD2 (6 bases). V lost 5 bases, J lost 5 bases, and 16 bases lay in between. CDR3 length: 14 residues. Per germline, CDR1 SGHVS and CDR2 FNYEAQ. The CDR3 DNA reads TGTGCCAGCAGCACCTGGACGGGGGTACACGAGCAGTACTTC. It encodes CASSTWTGVHEQYF. Together with reference TRBV7-6 and TRBJ2-7, the CDR3 gives the full variable domain: GAGVSQSPRYKVTKRGQDVALRCDPISGHVSLYWYRQALGQGPEFLTYFNYEAQQDKSGLPNDRFSAERPEGSISTLTIQRTEQRDSAMYRCASSTWTGVHEQYFGPGTRLTVT.

This chain connects TRBV6-5 to TRBJ2-1, with D possibly being TRBD1 (6 bases). This CDR3 comprises 15 residues. Germline-derived CDR1 and CDR2 are MNHEY and SVGAGI. Trimming cost V 0 bases and J 2 bases, with 8 bases left between them. The CDR3 DNA is TGTGCCAGCAGTTACTCGTCAGGGGCCTACAATGAGCAGTTCTTC. Translating gives CASSYSSGAYNEQFF.

V usage is TRBV14 and J usage is TRBJ2-3, with TRBD2 identical over 9 bases. Germline loops: CDR1 SGHDN, CDR2 FVKESK. This CDR3 contains 14 residues. V lost 4 bases, J lost 3 bases, and 2 bases stayed unmatched. The CDR3 spells CASSLAGVTDTQYF. The CDR3 nucleotides read TGTGCCAGCAGCCTAGCGGGAGTAACAGATACGCAGTATTTT.

This chain links TRBV3-1 (or the pseudogene TRBV3-2) with TRBJ2-2; 10 bases align to TRBD2. The ends lost 0 bases at V and 4 bases at J; junction bases unmatched: 2. The CDR3 is made up of 16 amino acids. CDR1 and CDR2 from the germline V gene are LGHDT and YNNKEL (reference sequence). The CDR3 DNA reads TGTGCCAGCAGCCAAGATCGGACTAGCGGCACCGGGGAGCTGTTTTTT. Translation: CASSQDRTSGTGELFF.

The rearrangement links TRBV5-1 to TRBJ1-1; possible D gene TRBD1, 5 bases. Germline values: CDR1 SGHRS, CDR2 YFSETQ. The germline V and J ends were trimmed by 3 bases and 4 bases, with 13 bases remaining between them. The CDR3 is made up of 14 amino acids. CDR3 DNA: TGCGCCAGCAGCTCGGGACTGGAGAGCACTGAAGCTTTCTTT. Translated, it gives CASSSGLESTEAFF.

The chain carries TRBV6-2 or TRBV6-3 and TRBJ2-7; 10 nucleotides agree with TRBD2. The CDR3 runs 16 residues. The germline gives CDR1 MNHEY, CDR2 SVGEGT. V trimming: 2 bases; J trimming: 6 bases; junction bases outside the gene matches: 10. The CDR3 DNA is TGTGCCAGCAGTTACGCCCTAGCGGGAGTCGCGAGCGAGCAGTACTTC. It specifies CASSYALAGVASEQYF.

The sample holds one count of this clone. V gene TRBV28 combines with J gene TRBJ1-2; D unclear. V was cut by 6 bases and J by 11 bases, with 25 bases left in between. Germline V gene sequence: CDR1 MDHEN, CDR2 SYDVKM. The length of the CDR3 is 15 residues. CDR3 residues: CASRPRGQPTSGYTF. For the CDR3, the DNA is TGTGCCAGCAGGCCCCGCGGGCAGCCGACGTCTGGGTACACCTTC.

The chain has TRBV5-1 and TRBJ2-1, with 7 bases identical to TRBD1. Looked up from germline, CDR1 is SGHRS and CDR2 is YFSETQ. V shed 2 bases and J 2 bases; nucleotides not matched to a gene: 4. CDR3 size: 15 residues. The CDR3 DNA reads TGCGCCAGCAGCTTAAACAGGGGCACCTACAATGAGCAGTTCTTC. Amino acid sequence: CASSLNRGTYNEQFF.

This clone has more than one count but fewer than ten. The chain is built from TRBV28 and TRBJ1-1, with D hard to call. Germline V gene lookup returns CDR1 MDHEN and CDR2 SYDVKM. The CDR3 extends over 14 amino acids. V gave up 6 bases and J gave up 1 base, with 12 bases separating them. CDR3 protein: CASRAPGSNTEAFF. For the CDR3, the DNA is TGTGCCAGCAGGGCCCCCGGGTCGAACACTGAAGCTTTCTTT.

CDR3 DNA sequence: TGTGCCAGCAGCCTGGGACTAGTCCACGAGCAGTACTTC. This encodes CASSLGLVHEQYF. The gene calls are TRBV3-1 (or the pseudogene TRBV3-2) and TRBJ2-7; 8 positions agree with TRBD2. CDR1 LGHDT and CDR2 YNNKEL come from the germline V gene (reference sequence). With V trimmed by 4 bases and J by 5 bases, 4 bases remained unmatched. The CDR3 length is 13 residues.

The chain uses TRBV6-5 and TRBJ1-6; D perhaps matches TRBD1 (5 bases). The CDR3 has 13 amino acids. Germline CDR1 and CDR2: MNHEY and SVGAGI. V dropped 10 bases and J dropped 9 bases, with 16 bases sitting between them. The CDR3 sequence: CATCQGIVSPLHF. The CDR3 nucleotides read TGTGCCACGTGCCAGGGAATTGTTTCACCCCTCCACTTT.

This clone was detected only once. The genes are TRBV27 and TRBJ2-2, with 8 bases fitting TRBD1. Germline assignment: CDR1 MNHEY and CDR2 SMNVEV (reference sequence). The CDR3 runs to 16 residues. V lost 6 bases and J lost 4; bases outside the gene matches: 10. CDR3 loop: CASSIRDRSTTGELFF. The CDR3 DNA reads as TGTGCCAGCAGCATCCGGGACAGGTCTACCACCGGGGAGCTGTTTTTT.

This rearrangement joins TRBV28 to TRBJ1-1, with D hard to call. Germline V gene sequence: CDR1 MDHEN, CDR2 SYDVKM. The ends were cut back, 3 bases at V and 6 bases at J, with 8 bases in the middle. CDR3 length: 12 amino acids. The CDR3 DNA reads TGTGCCAGCAGTTTTCTGAGCGCTGAAGCTTTCTTT. Residues: CASSFLSAEAFF. The full variable domain, completed using reference TRBV28 and TRBJ1-1, is DVKVTQSSRYLVKRTGEKVFLECVQDMDHENMFWYRQDPGLGLRLIYFSYDVKMKEKGDIPEGYSVSREKKERFSLILESASTNQTSMYLCASSFLSAEAFFGQGTRLTVV.

V gene TRBV7-9 combines with J gene TRBJ1-5, with 8 nucleotides matching TRBD1. This CDR3 spans 13 amino acids. Per the germline V gene, CDR1 is SEHNR and CDR2 is FQNEAQ (reference sequence). The ends lost 8 bases at V and 6 bases at J; junction bases unmatched: 6. CDR3 DNA: TGTGCCAGCTCGGGACAGGATGGTCAGCCCCAGCATTTT. Translated: CASSGQDGQPQHF. Using reference TRBV7-9 and TRBJ1-5 for the parts outside the CDR3, the full variable domain is DTGVSQNPRHKITKRGQNVTFRCDPISEHNRLYWYRQTLGQGPEFLTYFQNEAQLEKSRLLSDRFSAERPKGSFSTLEIQRTEQGDSAMYLCASSGQDGQPQHFGDGTRLSIL.

This chain links TRBV5-1 with TRBJ2-5; TRBD2 is a possible D gene (5 bases). Germline assignment: CDR1 SGHRS and CDR2 YFSETQ. This CDR3 spans 20 amino acids. Trimming cost V 0 bases and J 5 bases, with 29 bases left between them. The CDR3 region is CASSLVFGSRTPTTSETQYF. The CDR3 bases are TGCGCCAGCAGCTTGGTCTTTGGTAGTAGGACTCCAACTACCTCGGAGACCCAGTACTTC.

CDR3 protein: CATRRDRFTDTQYF. In DNA, the CDR3 is TGTGCCACCAGGCGGGACAGGTTCACAGATACGCAGTATTTT. The V and J genes are TRBV6-5 and TRBJ2-3; the match to TRBD1 covers 8 bases. V shed 10 bases and J 2 bases; nucleotides not matched to a gene: 8. The CDR3 is made up of 14 amino acids. Per the germline V gene, CDR1 is MNHEY and CDR2 is SVGAGI.

This rearrangement joins TRBV18 to TRBJ2-1, with D possibly TRBD2 on 5 matching bases. The ends were cut back, 6 bases at V and 4 bases at J, with 16 bases in the middle. The CDR3 is made up of 15 amino acids. The V gene's germline CDR1 is KGHSH and CDR2 LQKENI. CDR3 nucleotides: TGTGCCAGCTCGGAGGCTAGTTTCCCATACAATGAGCAGTTCTTC. Protein sequence: CASSEASFPYNEQFF.

This chain connects TRBV5-3 to TRBJ1-1; D gene ambiguous. TRBV5-3 is identified as an open reading frame with a role that is uncertain. The CDR3 consists of 12 residues. V was pared by 2 bases and J by 4 bases, with 6 bases between. CDR3 sequence: CARSFFSTEAFF. The DNA of the CDR3 is TGTGCCAGAAGCTTCTTCAGCACTGAAGCTTTCTTT.